A selection of T cell receptor beta chains follows, all from one sample in a study of T cell clonotyping in hematopoietic cell transplantation. Sequencing was performed with immunoSEQ multiplex PCR; in TCRdb, only in-frame clones are kept and a portion is missing. The sample carries approximately 42,000 clones, 95% recorded once. Sample: peripheral blood mononuclear cells. These TCRs come from a man aged 25 to 40 in good health. Some clones in this sample may be carry-over from other donors' samples. Both conserved end residues are part of each CDR3. Each record gives: D gene, clone size, V gene, J gene, CDR3 protein, CDR3 DNA. D genes are given only for firm matches. Clone sizes are given selectively: once, few, many, or a class where the clone is expanded.

TRBD2,.,TRBV30,TRBJ2-7,CAWKGKAGASRYEQYF,TGTGCCTGGAAGGGGAAAGCGGGAGCAAGTAGGTACGAGCAGTACTTC
.,.,TRBV7-9,TRBJ2-7,CASSLALDEQYF,TGTGCCAGCAGCTTAGCCCTGGACGAGCAGTACTTC
.,.,TRBV5-1,TRBJ1-6,CASSLDKVRNSPLHF,TGCGCCAGCAGCTTGGACAAGGTCCGTAATTCACCCCTCCACTTT
.,few,TRBV10-2,TRBJ1-6,CASSEWPDSLGYSPLHF,TGCGCCAGCAGTGAGTGGCCCGACAGCTTAGGGTACTCACCCCTCCACTTT
.,.,TRBV7-3,TRBJ1-6,CASSRDTGYNSPLHF,TGTGCCAGCAGCCGGGACACCGGGTATAATTCACCCCTCCACTTT
TRBD2,.,TRBV6-1,TRBJ2-5,CASEASGGTIGTQYF,TGTGCCAGCGAGGCTAGCGGGGGCACAATTGGGACCCAGTACTTC
.,.,TRBV7-8,TRBJ1-3,CASSGGPGNTIYF,TGTGCCAGCAGCGGGGGTCCTGGAAACACCATATATTTT
TRBD2,.,TRBV7-9,TRBJ2-7,CASSLDAGVSYEQYF,TGTGCCAGCAGCTTAGACGCGGGAGTTTCTTACGAGCAGTACTTC
TRBD1,.,TRBV6-1,TRBJ1-1,CASSEGRGTEAFF,TGTGCCAGCAGTGAAGGCAGGGGGACTGAAGCTTTCTTT
.,.,TRBV25-1,TRBJ2-3,CASSAGESTDTQYF,TGTGCCAGCAGTGCAGGGGAGAGCACAGATACGCAGTATTTT
TRBD2,.,TRBV29-1,TRBJ2-2,CSGTGGANTGELFF,TGCAGCGGGACCGGGGGGGCGAACACCGGGGAGCTGTTTTTT
.,.,TRBV5-1,TRBJ2-7,CASSLSIDHEQYF,TGCGCCAGCAGCCTGTCCATTGACCACGAGCAGTACTTC
TRBD1,.,TRBV2,TRBJ1-4,CASRDRATNEKLFF,TGTGCCAGCAGGGACAGGGCAACTAATGAAAAACTGTTTTTT